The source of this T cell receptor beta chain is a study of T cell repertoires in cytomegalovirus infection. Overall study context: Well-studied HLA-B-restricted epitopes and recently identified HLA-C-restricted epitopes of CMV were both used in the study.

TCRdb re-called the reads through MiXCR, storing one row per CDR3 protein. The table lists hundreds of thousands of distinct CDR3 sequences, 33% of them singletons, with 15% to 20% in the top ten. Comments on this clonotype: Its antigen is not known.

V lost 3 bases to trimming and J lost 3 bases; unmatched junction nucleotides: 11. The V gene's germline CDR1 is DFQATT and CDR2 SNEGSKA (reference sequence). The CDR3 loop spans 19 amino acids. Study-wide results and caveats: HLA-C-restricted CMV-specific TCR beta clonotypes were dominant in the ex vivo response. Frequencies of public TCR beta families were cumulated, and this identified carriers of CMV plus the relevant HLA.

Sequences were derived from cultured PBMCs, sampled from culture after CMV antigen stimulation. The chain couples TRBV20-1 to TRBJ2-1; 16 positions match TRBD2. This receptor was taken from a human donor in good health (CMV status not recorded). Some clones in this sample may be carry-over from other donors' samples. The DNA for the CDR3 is TGCAGTGCTAGCCGATCTGGGACTAGCGGGAGGGCCTTCTACAATGAGCAGTTCTTC. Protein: CSASRSGTSGRAFYNEQFF.